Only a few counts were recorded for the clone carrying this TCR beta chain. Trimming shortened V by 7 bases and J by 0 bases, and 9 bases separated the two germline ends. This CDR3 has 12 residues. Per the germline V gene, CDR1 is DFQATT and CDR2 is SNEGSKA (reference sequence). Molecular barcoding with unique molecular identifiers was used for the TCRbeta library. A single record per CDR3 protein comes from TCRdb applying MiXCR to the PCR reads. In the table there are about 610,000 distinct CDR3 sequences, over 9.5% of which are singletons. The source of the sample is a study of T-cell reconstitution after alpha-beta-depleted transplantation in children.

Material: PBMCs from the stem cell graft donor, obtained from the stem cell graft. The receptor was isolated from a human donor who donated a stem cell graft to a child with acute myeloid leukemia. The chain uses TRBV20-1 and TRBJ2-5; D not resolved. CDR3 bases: TGCAGTGTTATCATGAACCAAGAGACCCAGTACTTC. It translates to CSVIMNQETQYF.